These 22 T cell receptor beta chains were all obtained from the same sample, sequenced in a study of CD8+CD57+ T cells in acquired aplastic anemia. TCR beta VDJ and CDR3 profiles were obtained from a genomic DNA template. TCRdb recomputed calls from the reads with MiXCR, one row per CDR3 protein. The sample yields tens of thousands of distinct CDR3 sequences, around 44% seen once. Sequenced: sorted CD4+, CD8+, or CD8+CD57+ T cells (not recorded which) from PBMCs. The source of these receptors is a human donor in good health, serving as a control.

Comments on this clonotype: Mismatch with germline at one junction end may stem from a read error. The chain uses TRBV15 and TRBJ2-4; weak D call: TRBD2 (5 bases). CDR1 and CDR2 from the germline V gene are LNHNV and YYDKDF (reference sequence). The CDR3 has 18 residues. CDR3 sequence (DNA): TGTGCCACCAGCCTATTCATCCCAGCAGTCCTAGCCAAAAACGTTCAGTACTTC. Protein: CATSLFIPAVLAKNVQYF. Together with reference TRBV15 and TRBJ2-4, the CDR3 gives the full variable domain: DAMVIQNPRYQVTQFGKPVTLSCSQTLNHNVMYWYQQKSSQAPKLLFHYYDKDFNNEADTPDNFQSRRPNTSFCFLDIRSPGLGDTAMYLCATSLFIPAVLAKNVQYFGAGTRLSVL.

This clonotype has a count of ten or more. This rearrangement joins TRBV12-3 or TRBV12-4 to TRBJ2-1; a possible D gene is TRBD1 (5 bases). The CDR3 sequence is 13 residues long. Trimming removed 6 bases at V and 7 bases at J, with 13 bases between. The DNA of the CDR3 is TGTGCCAGCAGCGCGCAGGGTATTAATGAGCAGTTCTTC. Its protein product is CASSAQGINEQFF.

This clonotype came up a few times. This chain connects TRBV10-3 to TRBJ2-3, with 7 positions matching TRBD2. The ends lost 10 bases at V and 0 bases at J; junction bases unmatched: 7. Germline V gives CDR1 ENHRY, CDR2 SYGVKD. CDR3 length: 14 residues. The CDR3 spells CATRLAPSTDTQYF. DNA of the CDR3: TGTGCCACCCGACTAGCTCCTAGCACAGATACGCAGTATTTT.

A note on this clonotype: The conserved closing phenylalanine or tryptophan is absent in this CDR3, likely reflecting a read error. The chain employs TRBV3-1 and TRBJ2-3, with D unresolved. Germline-derived CDR1 and CDR2 are LGHDT and YNNKEL (reference sequence). V gave up 0 bases and J gave up 6 bases, with 7 bases separating them. The CDR3 has 13 residues. CDR3 bases: TGTGCCAGCAGCCAAGATAAGACGGATACGCAGTATCTT. This sequence encodes CASSQDKTDTQYL.

Points on this clonotype: This sequence may be a read error, since a much larger clone differs from it by one base. The V gene is TRBV20-1, the J gene TRBJ1-1; D might be TRBD1 (5 bases). V was clipped by 5 bases and J by 3 bases, with 10 bases between them. CDR1 is DFQATT, CDR2 SNEGSKA, per germline (reference sequence). This CDR3 spans 12 amino acids. The CDR3 loop is CSALEGYTEAFF. The CDR3 DNA reads TGCAGTGCTCTGGAGGGGTACACTGAAGCTTTCTTT.

In this sample, this clonotype turned up many times. The chain recombines TRBV9 with TRBJ2-5; D is possibly TRBD1 (6 bases). V gave up 0 bases and J gave up 5 bases, with 14 bases separating them. CDR1 is SGDLS, CDR2 YYNGEE, per germline. The CDR3 runs to 15 residues. The CDR3 protein is CASSVEGHSSETQYF. The CDR3 region has the DNA TGTGCCAGCAGCGTAGAGGGACACTCGAGTGAGACCCAGTACTTC.

This clonotype was detected only once. V is TRBV19 and J is TRBJ2-3; D tentatively fits TRBD1 or TRBD2 (5 bases each). Germline V gives CDR1 LNHDA, CDR2 SQIVND (reference sequence). The length of the CDR3 is 13 residues. Between the trimmed V and J ends, which lost 9 bases and 4 bases, there was a span of 14 bases. The CDR3 region is CASSRGLSDTQYF. In DNA, the CDR3 is TGTGCCAGCTCGAGGGGCCTCTCAGATACGCAGTATTTT. The whole variable domain, remainder taken from reference TRBV19 and TRBJ2-3, is DGGITQSPKYLFRKEGQNVTLSCEQNLNHDAMYWYRQDPGQGLRLIYYSQIVNDFQKGDIAEGYSVSREKKESFPLTVTSAQKNPTAFYLCASSRGLSDTQYFGPGTRLTVL.

In the case of this clonotype: A read error may explain this, as a much larger clone is one base away. The CDR3 DNA is TGTGCCAGCAGTTCTGGGGACATACCCACCCCGGGCTACACCTTC. The encoded protein is CASSSGDIPTPGYTF. The chain has TRBV6-5 and TRBJ1-2; possibly TRBD1 for D (6 bases). CDR1 is MNHEY and CDR2 is SVGAGI in the germline V gene. This CDR3 comprises 15 residues. Trimming took 4 bases from V and 8 from J, leaving 20 bases between them.

This sequence joins TRBV25-1 and TRBJ2-3; 9 bases line up with TRBD2. The ends lost 4 bases at V and 4 bases at J; junction bases unmatched: 6. Germline V gene lookup returns CDR1 MGHDK and CDR2 SYGVNS. The CDR3 contains 15 residues. CDR3 residues: CASSALAGPADTQYF. CDR3 nucleotides: TGTGCCAGCAGTGCCCTAGCGGGACCGGCAGATACGCAGTATTTT.

At least ten counts were recorded for this clonotype. This chain joins TRBV7-6 and TRBJ2-3; D is unclear. Germline CDR1 SGHVS, CDR2 FNYEAQ. V was clipped by 1 base and J by 3 bases, with 8 bases between them. This CDR3 spans 14 amino acids. The CDR3 bases are TGTGCCAGCAGCTTAGAGTCCACAACAGATACGCAGTATTTT. It specifies CASSLESTTDTQYF. Complete variable domain (other parts from reference TRBV7-6 and TRBJ2-3): GAGVSQSPRYKVTKRGQDVALRCDPISGHVSLYWYRQALGQGPEFLTYFNYEAQQDKSGLPNDRFSAERPEGSISTLTIQRTEQRDSAMYRCASSLESTTDTQYFGPGTRLTVL.

This clonotype came up many times. This chain uses TRBV29-1 with TRBJ2-2; 9 nucleotides agree with TRBD1. The CDR3 length is 16 residues. With V trimmed by 1 base and J by 4 bases, 7 bases remained unmatched. Germline lookup yields CDR1 SQVTM and CDR2 ANQGSEA. Here the CDR3 DNA reads TGCAGCGTTGAAGCCTCACAGGGGGCGCGCACCGGGGAGCTGTTTTTT. Translating it yields CSVEASQGARTGELFF.

The chain combines TRBV20-1 with TRBJ2-1, with 8 bases lining up with TRBD2. The ends lost 2 bases at V and 3 bases at J; junction bases unmatched: 9. CDR1 and CDR2 (germline): DFQATT, SNEGSKA (reference sequence). CDR3 size: 16 residues. CDR3 sequence (DNA): TGCAGTGCTAGACCATATAGCGGGGAGGGCTACAATGAGCAGTTCTTC. It yields the protein CSARPYSGEGYNEQFF.

This clonotype showed up many times. This sequence joins TRBV11-2 and TRBJ2-7; 7 nucleotides agree with TRBD2. From germline, CDR1 is SGHAT and CDR2 FQNNGV. After removal of 5 bases from V and 7 bases from J, the junction contained 8 bases not matched to a gene. There are 13 residues in the CDR3. CDR3 coding DNA: TGTGCCAGCAGCGCAAGGGCGGGGGAAGAGCAGTACTTC. Translating it yields CASSARAGEEQYF.

This clonotype was recorded only once. The rearrangement joins TRBV2 to TRBJ2-7; 12 bases agree with TRBD1. V gave up 6 bases and J gave up 11 bases; unmatched junction bases: 14. The germline CDR1 and CDR2 sequences are SNHLY and FYNNEI. CDR3 length: 15 amino acids. The DNA of the CDR3 is TGTGCCAGCAGCCCCCTTTCCGGGACAGGGGGCCGAAAGTACTTC. It encodes CASSPLSGTGGRKYF.

This chain joins TRBV4-1 and TRBJ2-7; D is perhaps TRBD1 (5 bases). Trimming pared 1 base from V and 7 bases from J, leaving 14 bases between. The germline CDR1 and CDR2 sequences are MGHRA and YSYEKL. This CDR3 has 14 amino acids. CDR3 bases: TGCGCCAGCAGCCAAGTGGACACCGATGCAGAGCAGTACTTC. Translation gives CASSQVDTDAEQYF.

As to this clonotype: This could be a read error, since a much larger clone is one nucleotide away. This rearrangement joins TRBV5-1 to TRBJ1-1; 10 nucleotides align to TRBD1. Germline CDR1 and CDR2: SGHRS and YFSETQ. The CDR3 runs 16 residues. The CDR3 here is CASSFRTGGEYTEASF. The CDR3 DNA reads TGCGCCAGCAGCTTTCGGACAGGGGGAGAGTACACTGAAGCTTCCTTT.

In this sample, this clonotype turned up many times. In DNA, the CDR3 is TGTGCCACCAGCGTAGCTGCAACTAATGAAAAACTGTTTTTT. As protein: CATSVAATNEKLFF. The chain recombines TRBV15 with TRBJ1-4; no clear D gene. The V end was cut by 5 bases, the J end by 0 bases, with 7 bases between. Germline values: CDR1 LNHNV, CDR2 YYDKDF (reference sequence). The CDR3 has 14 residues.

This clonotype was seen just once. With a much larger clone just one base away, this may be a read error. In this CDR3 the conserved last residue, phenylalanine or tryptophan, is missing, so a read error is likely. The V and J genes are TRBV6-5 and TRBJ2-7; 10 bases map to TRBD1. Losses at the gene ends were 4 bases for V and 6 bases for J; bases not matched to a gene: 9. Germline CDR1 reads MNHEY; CDR2 reads SVGAGI. There are 15 residues in the CDR3. The CDR3 loop is CASSFSRTGGGEQYL. CDR3 bases: TGTGCCAGCAGTTTCTCAAGGACAGGGGGAGGCGAGCAGTACCTC.

This chain's CDR3 is CASSGTGQGGYGYTF. CDR3 bases: TGTGCCAGCAGCGGTACTGGACAGGGTGGCTATGGCTACACCTTC. The chain recombines TRBV5-4 with TRBJ1-2; TRBD1 aligns across 8 bases. Trimming removed 4 bases from V and 4 bases from J; junction bases left unmatched: 9. CDR1 SGHNT and CDR2 YYREEE come from the germline V gene (reference sequence). CDR3 length: 15 residues.

This clonotype has ten or more counts. V and J are TRBV3-1 and TRBJ2-7; D is possibly TRBD1 (5 bases). The length of the CDR3 is 14 residues. V was cut by 3 bases and J by 3 bases, with 12 bases left in between. Germline lookup yields CDR1 LGHDT and CDR2 YNNKEL (reference sequence). In DNA form, the CDR3 reads TGTGCCAGCAGCCAGACAGCCGAGAGCTACGAGCAGTACTTC. Amino acids: CASSQTAESYEQYF.

This clonotype appeared a few times. J is TRBJ2-7 and V is TRBV2; TRBD2 matches at 11 bases. This CDR3 spans 15 amino acids. Germline V CDR1 and CDR2: SNHLY, FYNNEI. The V gene end was trimmed by 5 bases and the J gene end by 2 bases; junction bases not matched to a gene: 5. The CDR3 DNA reads TGTGCCAGCAGTTTAAATAGCGGGGGGGCCTACGAGCAGTACTTC. It codes for CASSLNSGGAYEQYF.

The chain joins TRBV19 to TRBJ2-6, with a weak D call TRBD1 (6 bases). There are 15 residues in the CDR3. The V gene lost 7 bases and the J gene lost 2 bases, with 12 bases spanning the gap. The V gene's germline CDR1 is LNHDA and CDR2 SQIVND (reference sequence). The DNA for the CDR3 is TGTGCCAGTACCGCTCAGGGGCCTGGGGCCAACGTCCTGACTTTC. Protein product: CASTAQGPGANVLTF.